The entry below describes one TCR beta chain. The data originate from a study of shared clonotypes between healthy human individuals. This table comes from immunoSEQ multiplex PCR, and its TCRdb copy is limited to in-frame clones, with some not included. Of about 1.1 million clones in the sample, 75% to 80% were seen once. CDR3 length equals 15 residues. Germline V gene lookup returns CDR1 SNHLY and CDR2 FYNNEI. V dropped 6 bases and J dropped 6 bases, with 18 bases sitting between them. This clonotype was sampled from a man aged 18 to 35 in good health. Some clones in this sample may be carry-over from other donors' samples. The gene calls are TRBV2 and TRBJ1-5; no reliable D call. Input material: memory CD4+ T cells from PBMCs. The subset here: CD45RA-negative fraction. The CDR3 nucleotides read TGTGCCAGCAGCCCAATTCTGGTTGGGAGTCAGCCCCAGCATTTT. Protein product: CASSPILVGSQPQHF.